This T cell receptor (beta chain) was documented in a study of shared T cell receptors in the human thymus. Germline loops: CDR1 MNHEY, CDR2 SMNVEV (reference sequence). The CDR3 runs to 14 residues. V lost 8 bases and J 4 bases, leaving 14 bases between the germline ends. Here immunoSEQ multiplex PCR was the method, and the copy in TCRdb shows in-frame clones only, minus some. The profile covers 700,000 or so clones, with approximately 83% appearing a single time and roughly 0.01% taken by the ten largest. These same data were also listed under a study on human thymus T cells. From that report: In corrective heart surgery, resections were taken, and these provided the thymus tissue. Seemingly biased V and J gene usage marked thymic and blood repertoires. Thymic repertoires from unrelated individuals overlapped highly, related research reported.

Sample: thymocytes. The source of this sequence is a girl under three years old with a congenital heart defect. The genes are TRBV27 and TRBJ2-2, with D maybe TRBD2 (6 bases). The CDR3 loop is CASRGGATTGELFF. The DNA for the CDR3 is TGTGCCAGCCGGGGCGGGGCTACCACCGGGGAGCTGTTTTTT.